The rows below give T cell receptor beta chains drawn from one sample of a study of OX40 agonist ivuxolimab in advanced cancers. Assay used: immunoSEQ multiplex PCR; TCRdb lists only in-frame clones, some missing. The sample lists tens of thousands of clones, 70% to 90% occurring once. Sequencing used CD4+ or CD8+ T cells sorted from blood, obtained in a trial of the OX40 agonist ivuxolimab. The receptors shown here come from an adult with an advanced solid tumor such as melanoma, head and neck, liver or kidney cancer. CDR3s include the opening cysteine and the closing phenylalanine or tryptophan. A D gene is named only where the DNA matches it firmly. Clone sizes are given selectively: once, few, many, or a class where the clone is expanded.

j_call clone_size v_call d_call cdr3_aa cdr3_nt
TRBJ2-2 . TRBV4-1 TRBD1 CASSQVWDRGPGELFF TGCGCCAGCAGCCAAGTGTGGGACAGGGGTCCCGGGGAGCTGTTTTTT
TRBJ2-7 once TRBV9 TRBD1 CASSSGQDEQYF TGTGCCAGCAGTTCGGGACAGGACGAGCAGTACTTC
TRBJ2-7 once TRBV11-3 . CASSRDSYEQYF TGTGCCAGCAGCCGAGACAGCTACGAGCAGTACTTC
TRBJ2-7 once TRBV6-5 . CASSYGVMYGVEQYF TGTGCCAGCAGTTACGGGGTGATGTACGGGGTCGAGCAGTACTTC
TRBJ2-5 once TRBV7-9 . CASSFDTERETQYF TGTGCCAGCAGCTTTGACACCGAGCGAGAGACCCAGTACTTC
TRBJ1-2 . TRBV5-1 TRBD1 CASSLAVRGRVDGYTF TGCGCCAGCAGCTTAGCCGTGAGGGGGCGGGTGGATGGCTACACCTTC
TRBJ2-5 . TRBV28 TRBD2 CASSFRLAGVETQYF TGTGCCAGCAGTTTTAGACTAGCGGGAGTGGAGACCCAGTACTTC
TRBJ1-5 few TRBV10-2 . CASSSFSQPQHF TGCGCCAGCAGTTCTTTCTCCCAGCCCCAGCATTTT
TRBJ1-4 . TRBV6-4 TRBD1 CASSDGTENEKLFF TGTGCCAGCAGTGACGGGACAGAAAATGAAAAACTGTTTTTT
TRBJ2-5 . TRBV4-1 TRBD1 CASSRKTGGGETQYF TGCGCCAGCAGCCGCAAAACAGGGGGCGGGGAGACCCAGTACTTC
TRBJ2-1 . TRBV29-1 . CSVELNSKGSYNEQFF TGCAGCGTTGAACTCAATAGCAAGGGCTCCTACAATGAGCAGTTCTTC
TRBJ2-7 . TRBV11-3 . CASSLYTVRDYEQYF TGTGCCAGCAGCCTCTACACAGTCCGTGACTACGAGCAGTACTTC
TRBJ2-7 . TRBV11-2 . CASSLASPSSYEQYF TGTGCCAGCAGCTTAGCTAGCCCCAGCTCCTACGAGCAGTACTTC
TRBJ2-6 . TRBV6-6 . CASSYSNSNFAVLTF TGTGCCAGCAGTTACTCGAACAGCAATTTTGCGGTCCTGACTTTC
TRBJ2-1 . TRBV2 . CASSPIRDTVYNEQFF TGTGCCAGCAGCCCTATCCGGGACACTGTCTACAATGAGCAGTTCTTC
TRBJ1-2 few TRBV29-1 TRBD1 CSVVTGQDFYGYTF TGCAGCGTTGTAACCGGACAGGACTTCTATGGCTACACCTTC
TRBJ1-4 . TRBV15 . CATSEEFRAEKLFF TGTGCCACCAGCGAGGAGTTCAGGGCTGAAAAACTGTTTTTT
TRBJ1-2 few TRBV6-1 TRBD1 CASSEGGDSPFYGYTF TGTGCCAGCAGTGAAGGGGGGGACAGCCCTTTCTATGGCTACACCTTC
TRBJ2-7 once TRBV4-1 TRBD1 CASSQEVTGDEQYF TGCGCCAGCAGCCAAGAGGTGACAGGGGACGAGCAGTACTTC
TRBJ2-7 . TRBV10-3 . CAISETDYEQYF TGTGCCATCAGTGAAACGGACTACGAGCAGTACTTC
TRBJ2-7 few TRBV28 TRBD2 CASSFFRARGDEQYF TGTGCCAGCAGTTTTTTCAGGGCCCGGGGGGACGAGCAGTACTTC
TRBJ1-2 . TRBV5-1 TRBD1 CASSSYGQGARGYTF TGCGCCAGCAGCTCATATGGACAGGGGGCGCGCGGCTACACCTTC
TRBJ1-2 . TRBV6-1 TRBD1 CASSRDRGDYGYTF TGTGCCAGCAGTAGGGACAGGGGAGACTATGGCTACACCTTC
TRBJ2-7 . TRBV9 TRBD1 CASSAPGQGLREQYF TGTGCCAGCAGCGCTCCGGGACAGGGGCTCAGAGAGCAGTACTTC
TRBJ1-1 . TRBV27 . CASSPTGWTEAFF TGTGCCAGCAGTCCCACAGGGTGGACTGAAGCTTTCTTT
TRBJ1-2 . TRBV27 . CASSLLSAGALYGYTF TGTGCCAGCAGTTTACTCTCGGCAGGGGCCCTCTATGGCTACACCTTC
TRBJ2-7 medium-sized TRBV27 . CASSFSSWNEQYF TGTGCCAGCAGTTTCTCCTCTTGGAACGAGCAGTACTTC
TRBJ2-1 once TRBV7-3 TRBD2 CASSTGLAGQQFF TGTGCCAGCAGCACCGGACTAGCGGGTCAGCAGTTCTTC
TRBJ2-1 once TRBV28 . CASSPGYNEQFF TGTGCCAGCAGTCCGGGATACAATGAGCAGTTCTTC
TRBJ2-7 . TRBV10-3 TRBD2 CAIKPGLASYEQYF TGTGCCATCAAGCCGGGACTAGCCTCGTACGAGCAGTACTTC
TRBJ1-1 medium-sized TRBV28 . CASSYRGTYTEAFF TGTGCCAGCAGTTACCGGGGCACTTACACTGAAGCTTTCTTT
TRBJ1-5 . TRBV18 . CASSLHPNSNQPQHF TGTGCCAGCTCACTACACCCCAATAGCAATCAGCCCCAGCATTTT
TRBJ2-2 . TRBV11-3 . CASSFQGDQGRSVPGELFF TGTGCCAGCAGCTTCCAGGGAGATCAAGGTCGATCAGTCCCCGGGGAGCTGTTTTTT
TRBJ1-5 once TRBV27 TRBD1 CASSPQGGNQPQHF TGTGCCAGCAGTCCACAGGGGGGGAATCAGCCCCAGCATTTT
TRBJ2-2 once TRBV29-1 . CSVETGALETGELFF TGCAGCGTTGAAACGGGAGCCCTAGAGACCGGGGAGCTGTTTTTT
TRBJ1-2 . TRBV4-3 . CASSQDWETDGYTF TGCGCCAGCAGCCAAGATTGGGAAACCGATGGCTACACCTTC
TRBJ2-4 . TRBV25-1 TRBD2 CASSERGEAKNIQYF TGTGCCAGCAGTGAACGGGGGGAAGCCAAAAACATTCAGTACTTC
TRBJ2-1 . TRBV7-8 . CASSLPGAGNEQFF TGTGCCAGCAGCTTACCAGGGGCCGGCAATGAGCAGTTCTTC
TRBJ2-7 . TRBV29-1 . CSVLTAFTYEQYF TGCAGCGTCCTCACAGCGTTCACCTACGAGCAGTACTTC
TRBJ2-1 . TRBV29-1 . CSVENGPLNEQFF TGCAGCGTTGAAAACGGGCCGTTAAATGAGCAGTTCTTC
TRBJ1-2 . TRBV18 . CASSPSPSLHPEDYGYTF TGTGCCAGCTCACCCTCCCCCTCCCTTCACCCCGAGGACTATGGCTACACCTTC
TRBJ2-7 . TRBV27 . CASSPSDASLWDEQYF TGTGCCAGCAGTCCCTCGGACGCCTCGCTGTGGGACGAGCAGTACTTC
TRBJ1-1 . TRBV28 TRBD1 CASNRGGWTEAFF TGTGCCAGCAACAGGGGTGGATGGACTGAAGCTTTCTTT
TRBJ2-7 . TRBV6-6 . CASGASEQYF TGTGCCAGCGGCGCCTCTGAGCAGTACTTC
TRBJ2-7 . TRBV19 TRBD1 CASSIYDRGSGEQYF TGTGCCAGTAGTATTTACGACAGGGGGTCGGGCGAGCAGTACTTC
TRBJ2-7 . TRBV18 TRBD1 CASSPRQGTYEQYF TGTGCCAGCTCACCACGACAGGGGACCTACGAGCAGTACTTC
TRBJ2-7 . TRBV7-9 TRBD1 CASSALGTESYEQYF TGTGCCAGCAGCGCTTTAGGGACAGAGTCCTACGAGCAGTACTTC
TRBJ2-1 . TRBV27 . CASWTTLPAYNEQFF TGTGCCAGTTGGACCACCCTACCAGCCTACAATGAGCAGTTCTTC
TRBJ1-5 once TRBV6-6 . CASSNSFGDQPQHF TGTGCCAGCAGTAACTCCTTCGGTGATCAGCCCCAGCATTTT
TRBJ2-1 . TRBV27 . CATAHADAFNEQFF TGTGCCACCGCCCATGCTGACGCTTTCAATGAGCAGTTCTTC
TRBJ2-3 . TRBV4-1 . CASSQDPLSGPSTDTQYF TGCGCCAGCAGCCAAGATCCCCTTAGCGGACCCAGCACAGATACGCAGTATTTT
TRBJ2-1 . TRBV6-5 . CASMEPGNEQFF TGTGCCAGCATGGAACCAGGTAATGAGCAGTTCTTC
TRBJ1-1 . TRBV9 . CASSVVVGNTEAFF TGTGCCAGCAGCGTAGTCGTGGGGAACACTGAAGCTTTCTTT
TRBJ2-7 . TRBV4-3 TRBD1 CASSQDRTGLNEQYF TGCGCCAGCAGCCAAGATCGGACAGGGTTGAACGAGCAGTACTTC
TRBJ2-5 . TRBV21-1 . CASSPRRASALRNQYF TGTGCCAGCAGCCCCCGGAGGGCTAGCGCGTTAAGGAACCAGTACTTC
TRBJ2-3 once TRBV29-1 TRBD1 CSVEWTGQRTDTQYF TGCAGCGTTGAATGGACGGGACAGCGGACAGATACGCAGTATTTT
TRBJ1-5 once TRBV27 . CASSLWSLPNQPQHF TGTGCCAGCAGTTTATGGTCCTTACCCAATCAGCCCCAGCATTTT
TRBJ2-1 . TRBV11-3 . CASSLDGALIYNEQFF TGTGCCAGCAGCTTAGATGGGGCACTTATATACAATGAGCAGTTCTTC
TRBJ2-3 . TRBV5-4 TRBD1 CASSVYTGGRDTQYF TGTGCCAGCAGCGTTTATACAGGGGGCAGGGATACGCAGTATTTT
TRBJ2-1 . TRBV7-6 TRBD2 CASSPPGLVSYNEQFF TGTGCCAGCAGCCCACCGGGACTAGTGAGCTACAATGAGCAGTTCTTC